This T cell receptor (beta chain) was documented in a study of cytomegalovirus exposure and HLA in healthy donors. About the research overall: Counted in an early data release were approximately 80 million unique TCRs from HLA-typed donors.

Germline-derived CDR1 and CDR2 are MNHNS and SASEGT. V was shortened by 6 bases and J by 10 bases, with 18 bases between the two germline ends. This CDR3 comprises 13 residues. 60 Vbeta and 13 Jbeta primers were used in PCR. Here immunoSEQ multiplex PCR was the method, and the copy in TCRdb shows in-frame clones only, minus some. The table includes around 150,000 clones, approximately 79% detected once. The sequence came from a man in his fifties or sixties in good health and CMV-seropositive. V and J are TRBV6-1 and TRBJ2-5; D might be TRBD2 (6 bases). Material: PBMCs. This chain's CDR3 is CASRTDYLVYQYF. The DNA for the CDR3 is TGTGCCAGCAGGACGGACTACTTAGTATACCAGTACTTC.